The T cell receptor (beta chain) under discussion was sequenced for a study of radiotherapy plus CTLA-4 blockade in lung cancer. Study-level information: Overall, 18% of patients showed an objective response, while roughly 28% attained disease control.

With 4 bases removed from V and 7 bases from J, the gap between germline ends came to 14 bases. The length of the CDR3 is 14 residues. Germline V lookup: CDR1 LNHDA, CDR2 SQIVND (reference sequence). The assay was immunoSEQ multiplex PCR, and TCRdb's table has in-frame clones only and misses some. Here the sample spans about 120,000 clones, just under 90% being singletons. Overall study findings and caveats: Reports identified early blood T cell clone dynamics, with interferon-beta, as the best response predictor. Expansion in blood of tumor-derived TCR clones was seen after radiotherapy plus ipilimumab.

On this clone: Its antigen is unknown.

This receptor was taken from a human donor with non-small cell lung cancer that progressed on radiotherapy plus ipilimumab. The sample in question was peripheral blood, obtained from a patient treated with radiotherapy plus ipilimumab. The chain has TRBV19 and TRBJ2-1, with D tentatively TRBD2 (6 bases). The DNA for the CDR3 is TGTGCCAGTAGTAGCGGGGCGGGTGGAAATGAGCAGTTCTTC. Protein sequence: CASSSGAGGNEQFF.